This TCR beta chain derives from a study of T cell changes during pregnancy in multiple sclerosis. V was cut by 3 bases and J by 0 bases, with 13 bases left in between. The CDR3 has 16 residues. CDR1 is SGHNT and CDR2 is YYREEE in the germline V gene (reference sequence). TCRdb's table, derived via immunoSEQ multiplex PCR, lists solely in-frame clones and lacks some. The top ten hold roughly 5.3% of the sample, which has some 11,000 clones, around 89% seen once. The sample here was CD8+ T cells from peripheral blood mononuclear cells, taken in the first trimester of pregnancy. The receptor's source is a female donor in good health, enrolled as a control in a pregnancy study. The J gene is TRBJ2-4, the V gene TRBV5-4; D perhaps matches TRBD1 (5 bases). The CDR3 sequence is CASSSTVLLAKNIQYF. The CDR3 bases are TGTGCCAGCAGCTCGACAGTACTACTAGCCAAAAACATTCAGTACTTC.